The 21 T cell receptor beta chains below were found in one sample sequenced in a study of T-cell memory formation after mild COVID-19. Using its own MiXCR run on the 5' RACE reads, TCRdb lists one record per CDR3 protein. This table has approximately 400,000 distinct CDR3 sequences, approximately 25% appearing once. Sequenced material: PBMCs or a T cell subset sorted from them (not recorded which). Every receptor here comes from an adult woman who had mild COVID-19 (a few samples of this study predate the infection). Cell type and time point are not known.

This clonotype was picked up many times. The chain has TRBV5-1 and TRBJ2-1, with 11 positions matching TRBD2. Looked up from germline, CDR1 is SGHRS and CDR2 is YFSETQ. V gave up 1 base and J gave up 6 bases; unmatched junction bases: 3. This CDR3 has 15 amino acids. As DNA, the CDR3 is TGCGCCAGCAGCTTGACTAGCGGGAGTCTCAATGAGCAGTTCTTC. The encoded protein is CASSLTSGSLNEQFF.

The J gene is TRBJ1-1, the V gene TRBV5-1; D is perhaps TRBD1 (5 bases). Germline CDR1 reads SGHRS; CDR2 reads YFSETQ. Trimming stripped 6 bases from V and 8 bases from J, with 11 bases between. The CDR3 contains 11 residues. CDR3 region: CASKQETEAFF. DNA for the CDR3: TGCGCCAGCAAACAGGAGACGGAAGCTTTCTTT.

This chain uses TRBV24-1 with TRBJ2-7, with 7 bases fitting TRBD1. The CDR3 consists of 15 residues. J gave up 3 bases and V 4 bases, and 8 bases lay outside the gene matches. Per the germline V gene, CDR1 is KGHDR and CDR2 is SFDVKD. The CDR3 nucleotides are TGTGCCACCAGTGACCCGTCGGGACAGAGCTACGAGCAGTACTTC. This codes for CATSDPSGQSYEQYF.

This clonotype has ten or more counts. The chain has TRBV7-2 and TRBJ2-7; 7 nucleotides agree with TRBD1. The CDR3 covers 14 residues. The J segment lost 0 bases and the V segment lost 6 bases, leaving 5 bases of the junction unmatched. From germline, CDR1 is SGHTA and CDR2 FQGNSA. The chain's CDR3 is CASRRGTDSYEQYF. CDR3 in DNA: TGTGCCAGCAGAAGGGGGACAGACTCCTACGAGCAGTACTTC.

This clonotype was observed a handful of times. V usage is TRBV6-5 and J usage is TRBJ2-5; D tentatively reads TRBD1 or TRBD2 (5 bases each). There are 14 residues in the CDR3. The ends were cut back, 6 bases at V and 2 bases at J, with 13 bases in the middle. In germline, CDR1 is MNHEY, CDR2 SVGAGI. The CDR3 DNA sequence: TGTGCCAGCAGACCCGGGACGGATCAAGAGACCCAGTACTTC. Protein product: CASRPGTDQETQYF.

The chain couples TRBV5-1 to TRBJ1-6; no definite D call. Germline CDR1 and CDR2: SGHRS and YFSETQ. CDR3 length equals 16 residues. Trimming removed 4 bases from V and 0 bases from J, with 11 bases in between. The CDR3 DNA reads TGCGCCAGCAGCAAAACCTGGAGCTCCTATAATTCACCCCTCCACTTT. Residues: CASSKTWSSYNSPLHF. The variable domain in full, with the rest retrieved from reference TRBV5-1 and TRBJ1-6, is KAGVTQTPRYLIKTRGQQVTLSCSPISGHRSVSWYQQTPGQGLQFLFEYFSETQRNKGNFPGRFSGRQFSNSRSEMNVSTLELGDSALYLCASSKTWSSYNSPLHFGNGTRLTVT.

The V gene is TRBV5-1, the J gene TRBJ2-5, with D perhaps TRBD2 (5 bases). The ends were cut back, 2 bases at V and 2 bases at J, with 10 bases in the middle. The germline V gene encodes CDR1 SGHRS and CDR2 YFSETQ. CDR3 size: 14 residues. The CDR3 DNA sequence: TGCGCCAGCAGCTTATTAGCGCAACAAGAGACCCAGTACTTC. The encoded protein is CASSLLAQQETQYF.

The chain has TRBV20-1 and TRBJ2-7; 7 bases map to TRBD1. In germline, CDR1 is DFQATT, CDR2 SNEGSKA (reference sequence). The CDR3 loop spans 14 amino acids. The ends lost 0 bases at V and 2 bases at J; junction bases unmatched: 4. The CDR3 region has the DNA TGCAGTGCTAGAGAAGGGGGCGGTACCTACGAGCAGTACTTC. It encodes CSAREGGGTYEQYF.

The table lists this clonotype with a few counts. The rearrangement links TRBV19 to TRBJ1-4, with 10 bases lining up with TRBD1. The V segment lost 6 bases and the J segment 6 bases; nucleotides outside the gene matches: 7. This CDR3 comprises 15 residues. CDR1 is LNHDA and CDR2 is SQIVND in the germline V gene (reference sequence). CDR3 nucleotides: TGTGCCAGTAGGCAGCGCGGGACAGGGGATGAAAAACTGTTTTTT. Protein: CASRQRGTGDEKLFF.

V gene TRBV12-3 or TRBV12-4 combines with J gene TRBJ1-2; no reliable D call. V lost 1 base, J lost 4 bases, and 13 bases lay in between. This CDR3 contains 15 residues. CDR3 in amino acids: CASSLGFFRSYGYTF. The CDR3 DNA is TGTGCCAGCAGTTTAGGTTTCTTCAGGTCCTATGGCTACACCTTC.

CDR3 residues: CASSPGLAGYYNEQFF. CDR3 in DNA: TGCGCCAGCAGCCCAGGACTAGCGGGCTACTACAATGAGCAGTTCTTC. The chain has TRBV5-1 and TRBJ2-1; 11 positions match TRBD2. This CDR3 comprises 16 residues. J lost 3 bases, V lost 4 bases, and 6 bases had no gene match. Germline CDR1 SGHRS, CDR2 YFSETQ.

The chain joins TRBV7-3 to TRBJ2-3, with 7 bases fitting TRBD2. This CDR3 is built from 15 residues. V lost 5 bases to trimming and J lost 4 bases; unmatched junction nucleotides: 9. Per germline, CDR1 SGHTA and CDR2 FQGTGA. This CDR3 reads CASSPGLVLADTQYF. CDR3 coding DNA: TGTGCCAGCAGCCCCGGACTAGTCTTAGCAGATACGCAGTATTTT.

This clonotype was recorded a few times. The gene calls are TRBV6-5 and TRBJ1-4, with D possibly being TRBD1 (6 bases). Deletions cut 6 bases from V and 0 bases from J, with 14 bases between. The CDR3 spans 16 residues. In germline, CDR1 is MNHEY, CDR2 SVGAGI. CDR3 sequence (DNA): TGTGCCAGCAGCCGCACGACAGGTTCAACTAATGAAAAACTGTTTTTT. Encoded protein: CASSRTTGSTNEKLFF.

This clonotype was counted only a few times. The gene calls are TRBV12-3 or TRBV12-4 and TRBJ2-1; 10 positions agree with TRBD2. The V gene end was trimmed by 5 bases and the J gene end by 8 bases; junction bases not matched to a gene: 6. The CDR3 runs to 14 residues. The CDR3, as DNA: TGTGCCAGCAGTGCTAGCGGGAGATCCGATGAGCAGTTCTTC. Translated: CASSASGRSDEQFF.

The rearrangement joins TRBV5-1 to TRBJ2-5; 8 bases fit TRBD2. Germline V gene sequence: CDR1 SGHRS, CDR2 YFSETQ. With 2 bases clipped from V and 5 bases from J, the junction kept 8 bases outside the gene matches. CDR3 length: 15 amino acids. The DNA of the CDR3 is TGCGCCAGCAGCTTAGCCGGGACTAGTCTCGAGACCCAGTACTTC. It yields the protein CASSLAGTSLETQYF.

The chain carries TRBV4-1 and TRBJ2-1, with D possibly TRBD2 on 7 matching bases. In germline, CDR1 is MGHRA, CDR2 YSYEKL. The CDR3 has 16 residues. The V end was cut by 6 bases, the J end by 0 bases, with 15 bases between. The DNA for the CDR3 is TGCGCCAGCAGATATCTGGCGGGGGCCTCCTACAATGAGCAGTTCTTC. It specifies CASRYLAGASYNEQFF.

The chain has TRBV5-6 and TRBJ2-3; D is uncertain. Trimming left V 0 bases short and J 1 base short, with 15 bases between. The germline gives CDR1 SGHDT, CDR2 YYEEEE. This CDR3 has 17 residues. CDR3 DNA: TGTGCCAGCAGCTTGGCCCACCGGTTCACCGGCACAGATACGCAGTATTTT. Amino acid sequence: CASSLAHRFTGTDTQYF. The full variable domain, rest sourced from reference TRBV5-6 and TRBJ2-3, is DAGVTQSPTHLIKTRGQQVTLRCSPKSGHDTVSWYQQALGQGPQFIFQYYEEEERQRGNFPDRFSGHQFPNYSSELNVNALLLGDSALYLCASSLAHRFTGTDTQYFGPGTRLTVL.

This clonotype was seen only a few times. The gene calls are TRBV5-6 and TRBJ2-2; perhaps TRBD1 as D (6 bases). The CDR3 runs 12 residues. Trimming took 4 bases from V and 6 from J, leaving 7 bases between them. Germline assignment: CDR1 SGHDT and CDR2 YYEEEE. The CDR3 bases are TGTGCCAGCAGCCGACAGGCCGGGGAGCTGTTTTTT. This translates into CASSRQAGELFF.

The J gene is TRBJ2-3, the V gene TRBV20-1, with 11 bases fitting TRBD2. This CDR3 contains 15 residues. Unmatched junction bases numbered 7, after V lost 5 bases and J lost 3 bases. Germline CDR1 is DFQATT and CDR2 is SNEGSKA (reference sequence). The CDR3 here is CSAPTSGSSTDTQYF. CDR3 DNA: TGCAGTGCTCCCACTAGCGGGAGTTCAACAGATACGCAGTATTTT.

The rearrangement uses TRBV11-2 and TRBJ1-3; no firm D call. The CDR3 is 14 residues long. CDR1 and CDR2 (germline): SGHAT, FQNNGV. V dropped 10 bases and J dropped 2 bases, with 15 bases sitting between them. CDR3 sequence (DNA): TGTGCCACAATGCAGGAGCTGGCTGGAAACACCATATATTTT. Amino acid sequence: CATMQELAGNTIYF.

This clonotype has a handful of counts. The CDR3 coding sequence is TGCAGTGCTAGAGACTGGAGTGGACAGTTTAATGGCTACACCTTC. Its protein product is CSARDWSGQFNGYTF. The gene calls are TRBV20-1 and TRBJ1-2, with D tentatively TRBD1 (6 bases). V was cut by 0 bases and J by 6 bases, with 17 bases left in between. Germline CDR1 DFQATT, CDR2 SNEGSKA (reference sequence). This CDR3 spans 15 amino acids.